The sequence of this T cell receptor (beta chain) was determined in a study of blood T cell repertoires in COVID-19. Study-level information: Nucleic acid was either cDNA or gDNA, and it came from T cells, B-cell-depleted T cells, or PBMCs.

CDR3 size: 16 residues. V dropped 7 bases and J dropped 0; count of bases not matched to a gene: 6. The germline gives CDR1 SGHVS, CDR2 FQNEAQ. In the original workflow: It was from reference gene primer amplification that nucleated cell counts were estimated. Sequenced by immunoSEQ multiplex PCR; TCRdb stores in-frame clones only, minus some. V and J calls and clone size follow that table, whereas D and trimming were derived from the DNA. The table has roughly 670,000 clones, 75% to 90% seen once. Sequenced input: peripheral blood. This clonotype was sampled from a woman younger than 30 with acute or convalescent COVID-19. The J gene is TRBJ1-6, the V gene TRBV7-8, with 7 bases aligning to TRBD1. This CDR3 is CASKDRPSSYNSPLHF. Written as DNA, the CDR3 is TGTGCCAGCAAGGACAGGCCGAGCTCCTATAATTCACCCCTCCACTTT.